The next 2 T cell receptor beta chains were all read from a single sample in a study of T cell responses to AZD1222 COVID-19 vaccine. Measured with immunoSEQ multiplex PCR; TCRdb has only the in-frame clones, and not every one. The data hold about 130,000 clones, with 90% to 95% observed a single time. Source: peripheral blood, taken on day 0 of AZD1222 vaccination. The origin of the receptors is an adult in good health.

The rearrangement joins TRBV7-2 to TRBJ2-7; a weak D match, TRBD1 (6 bases). The V end lost 2 bases, the J end lost 0 bases, and 14 bases lay between the germline ends. Germline V lookup: CDR1 SGHTA, CDR2 FQGNSA. The CDR3 consists of 16 residues. The CDR3 sequence is CASSLTQQGRSYEQYF. The DNA for the CDR3 is TGTGCCAGCAGCTTAACACAACAGGGACGCTCCTACGAGCAGTACTTC.

The V call is TRBV30, the J call TRBJ1-2; D is undetermined. Germline CDR1 reads GTSNPN; CDR2 reads SVGIG (reference sequence). The CDR3 is 12 residues long. Trimming removed 8 bases at V and 3 bases at J, with 13 bases between. CDR3: CAHKGGDYGYTF. The DNA of the CDR3 is TGTGCCCATAAGGGCGGAGACTATGGCTACACCTTC. Based on the CDR3 plus reference TRBV30 and TRBJ1-2, the full variable domain is SQTIHQWPATLVQPVGSPLSLECTVEGTSNPNLYWYRQAAGRGLQLLFYSVGIGQISSEVPQNLSASRPQDRQFILSSKKLLLSDSGFYLCAHKGGDYGYTFGSGTRLTVV.